Detailed here is one T cell receptor (beta chain). Its target is unknown. The sample comes from a study of cytomegalovirus exposure and HLA in healthy donors. Regarding the study as a whole: Of the V segments, some could not be distinguished, including TRBV6-2 and TRBV6-3, and were excluded. In an earlier analysis, productive rearrangement rates for most beta V segments clustered near 90% or 30%. Reports showed the classifier diagnosing cytomegalovirus status with high specificity and sensitivity. Approximately 160 TCR beta chains were listed as cytomegalovirus-associated.

Germline CDR1 MNHEY, CDR2 SVGAGI. CDR3 length equals 13 residues. Trimming pared 6 bases from V and 6 bases from J, leaving 15 bases between. Primers: 60 Vbeta forward and 13 Jbeta reverse. Here immunoSEQ multiplex PCR was the method, and the copy in TCRdb shows in-frame clones only, minus some. The table has some 65,000 clones, approximately 67% seen once. The chain employs TRBV6-5 and TRBJ2-7, with no clear D. The source of this sequence is a man aged 25 to 40 in good health and CMV-seronegative. Sequenced: PBMCs. This CDR3 reads CASSQTRRTEQYF. CDR3 DNA sequence: TGTGCCAGCAGCCAGACCAGGCGCACCGAGCAGTACTTC.